Sequencing of this T cell receptor beta chain was carried out in a study of T cell responses to AZD1222 COVID-19 vaccine. General observations from the study: Donor demographics were predominantly white British with a female majority; clonal diversity may be underestimated.

Clones were sequenced by immunoSEQ multiplex PCR, and TCRdb holds only the in-frame ones, with some missing. The sample records 60,000 to 75,000 clones, 85% being singletons. Per germline, CDR1 KGHSH and CDR2 LQKENI. V lost 4 bases and J lost 4; bases outside the gene matches: 7. The CDR3 runs 17 residues. Concerning this clone itself: What it recognizes is unknown.

The rearrangement joins TRBV18 to TRBJ2-3; TRBD2 matches at 14 bases. The sequence derives from an adult in good health. The sample here was peripheral blood, taken on day 0 of AZD1222 vaccination. For the CDR3, the DNA is TGTGCCAGCTCACGGACTAGCGGGGGGTATGGTGCAGATACGCAGTATTTT. It codes for CASSRTSGGYGADTQYF.